This passage covers 12 T cell receptor beta chains from one sample sequenced in a study of blood T cell repertoires in COVID-19. Profiling relied on immunoSEQ multiplex PCR, and the TCRdb table lists in-frame clones only, not all of them. The data show around 220,000 clones, 80% to 85% seen once. The sample was peripheral blood. Source of these receptors: a young man with active or convalescent COVID-19.

This chain joins TRBV4-3 and TRBJ2-7; D uncertain. Germline CDR1 is LGHNA and CDR2 is YSLEER. Deletions cut 0 bases from V and 3 bases from J, with 15 bases between. This CDR3 comprises 16 residues. The CDR3 sequence is CASSQDRVRLSYEQYF. In DNA, the CDR3 is TGCGCCAGCAGCCAAGATCGGGTACGGTTAAGCTACGAGCAGTACTTC.

The V gene is TRBV28, the J gene TRBJ2-3, with D tentatively TRBD2 (6 bases). Germline V gene lookup returns CDR1 MDHEN and CDR2 SYDVKM. The V gene lost 7 bases and the J gene lost 2 bases, with 13 bases spanning the gap. This CDR3 is built from 14 residues. DNA of the CDR3: TGTGCCAGCAAACGGGAGAGGGACACAGATACGCAGTATTTT. Translated: CASKRERDTDTQYF. Together with reference TRBV28 and TRBJ2-3, the CDR3 gives the full variable domain: DVKVTQSSRYLVKRTGEKVFLECVQDMDHENMFWYRQDPGLGLRLIYFSYDVKMKEKGDIPEGYSVSREKKERFSLILESASTNQTSMYLCASKRERDTDTQYFGPGTRLTVL.

The chain employs TRBV28 and TRBJ1-1, with D perhaps TRBD1 (6 bases). The length of the CDR3 is 14 residues. V was pared by 4 bases and J by 5 bases, with 14 bases between. Germline CDR1 reads MDHEN; CDR2 reads SYDVKM. The CDR3 here is CASSWGYRETEAFF. In DNA, the CDR3 is TGTGCCAGCAGTTGGGGTTACAGGGAAACTGAAGCTTTCTTT.

This clone was picked up a small number of times. The chain is built from TRBV14 and TRBJ1-3, with 9 nucleotides matching TRBD1. The CDR3 contains 18 residues. Losses at the gene ends were 2 bases for V and 3 bases for J; bases not matched to a gene: 11. Germline-derived CDR1 and CDR2 are SGHDN and FVKESK. This CDR3 reads CASSQNRGLPTGGNTIYF. CDR3 coding DNA: TGTGCCAGCAGCCAAAACAGGGGGCTACCCACCGGTGGAAACACCATATATTTT.

The J gene is TRBJ1-2, the V gene TRBV6-2 or TRBV6-3; TRBD1 matches 8 bases. Trimming cost V 5 bases and J 8 bases; bases outside gene matches: 7. This CDR3 has 13 residues. CDR1 and CDR2 (germline): MNHEY, SVGEGT. The CDR3 DNA sequence: TGTGCCAGCAGTCCCCGACAGGGGAGCGGCTACACCTTC. Its translation: CASSPRQGSGYTF.

The J gene is TRBJ2-3, the V gene TRBV16, with TRBD1 identical over 7 bases. CDR3 length: 15 residues. J gave up 2 bases and V 2 bases, and 4 bases lay outside the gene matches. Germline loops: CDR1 KGHSY, CDR2 FQNENV. In DNA form, the CDR3 reads TGTGCCAGCAGCCAAGGACAGGCATTCACAGATACGCAGTATTTT. Its translation: CASSQGQAFTDTQYF.

The chain uses TRBV7-2 and TRBJ1-4; D perhaps matches TRBD1 (6 bases). Germline V lookup: CDR1 SGHTA, CDR2 FQGNSA. The CDR3 sequence is 15 residues long. V was cut by 2 bases and J by 8 bases, with 15 bases left in between. The CDR3 loop reads CASSLSTGAREKLFF. CDR3 bases: TGTGCCAGCAGCTTATCGACAGGAGCGAGAGAAAAACTGTTTTTT.

The chain employs TRBV4-2 and TRBJ1-6; D gene unclear. The CDR3 loop spans 15 amino acids. The germline V and J ends were trimmed by 1 base and 6 bases, with 10 bases remaining between them. Germline loops: CDR1 LGHNA, CDR2 YNFKEQ. The CDR3 region has the DNA TGTGCCAGCAGCCAAGTTTGGAGAAGTAATTCACCCCTCCACTTT. Its translation: CASSQVWRSNSPLHF.

This chain uses TRBV14 with TRBJ2-3; D is possibly TRBD1 (6 bases). Germline assignment: CDR1 SGHDN and CDR2 FVKESK. V was clipped by 4 bases and J by 5 bases, with 13 bases between them. This CDR3 has 14 residues. The CDR3 coding sequence is TGTGCCAGCAGCCCGGGACAAAAGGGAGATACGCAGTATTTT. Residues: CASSPGQKGDTQYF.

The V gene is TRBV21-1, the J gene TRBJ2-7; the table's D call TRBD2 went unverified against the DNA. TRBV21-1 is a listed pseudogene. The CDR3 loop spans 16 amino acids. The CDR3: CASSATGTSGSYEQYF. The CDR3 nucleotides are TGTGCCAGCAGCGCTACCGGGACTAGCGGCTCCTACGAGCAGTACTTC.

The J gene is TRBJ1-5, the V gene TRBV4-3, with D perhaps matching TRBD1 (5 bases). This CDR3 has 13 residues. CDR1 is LGHNA, CDR2 YSLEER, per germline. Between the trimmed V and J ends, which lost 4 bases and 10 bases, there was a span of 14 bases. The CDR3, as DNA: TGCGCCAGCAGCCCCTCTAAATGGACACCCCAGCATTTT. It specifies CASSPSKWTPQHF.

This clone appeared once. The chain links TRBV19 to TRBJ2-2; no firm D call. V was cut by 7 bases and J by 6 bases, with 12 bases left in between. The length of the CDR3 is 13 residues. CDR1 is LNHDA and CDR2 is SQIVND in the germline V gene (reference sequence). CDR3 DNA: TGTGCCAGTACCCCCCAAAATTCCGGGGAGCTGTTTTTT. Its protein product is CASTPQNSGELFF.